The 22 T cell receptor beta chains given below trace back to one sample, sequenced in a study of control samples from healthy donors and cancer patients (TCRdb year 2020). Receptors were amplified or captured by the immunoSEQ multiplex PCR assay. Imported from immuneACCESS, the table was reduced by TCRdb to in-frame sequences with V and J called. These copies leave out some clones; in studies compared against another copy, an unresolved V gene accounts for under half, and the cause of the remainder is not known. Recorded for this sample are roughly 88,000 clones; 91% of them occurred a single time. The ten most abundant clones make up 17% of the sample. Material for sequencing was blood. The receptors were sampled from a man aged 50-60 years in good health.

This clone was seen just once. The chain employs TRBV6-1 and TRBJ1-2; D is uncertain. The CDR3 runs to 13 residues. The V and J ends lost 2 bases and 8 bases respectively, with 12 bases between them. From germline, CDR1 is MNHNS and CDR2 SASEGT. CDR3 loop: CASSESQPDGYTF. The CDR3 region has the DNA TGTGCCAGCAGTGAATCGCAGCCGGACGGCTACACCTTC.

The V call is TRBV4-2, the J call TRBJ1-6; unclear D gene. V lost 0 bases, J lost 6 bases, and 24 bases lay in between. This CDR3 spans 20 amino acids. Germline V gene data show CDR1 as LGHNA and CDR2 as YNFKEQ. This CDR3 reads CASSQDIGPNARPSNSPLHF. The DNA of the CDR3 is TGTGCCAGCAGCCAAGATATTGGCCCGAACGCGCGACCCTCTAATTCACCCCTCCACTTT.

The J gene is TRBJ1-6, the V gene TRBV6-5; D remains unclear. This CDR3 is built from 16 residues. V was shortened by 4 bases and J by 5 bases, with 15 bases between the two germline ends. The germline CDR1 and CDR2 sequences are MNHEY and SVGAGI. This CDR3 reads CASSLRSGGNNSPLHF. Written as DNA, the CDR3 is TGTGCCAGCAGTTTGAGGTCCGGAGGAAATAATTCACCCCTCCACTTT.

This chain links TRBV6-5 with TRBJ1-1; the D gene is possibly TRBD1 (5 bases). CDR3 length: 14 amino acids. Looked up from germline, CDR1 is MNHEY and CDR2 is SVGAGI. The V gene lost 4 bases and the J gene lost 5 bases, with 14 bases spanning the gap. The CDR3 DNA reads as TGTGCCAGCAGTTCAGGGAGAGTGGCGACTGAAGCTTTCTTT. This gives the protein CASSSGRVATEAFF.

V usage is TRBV6-5 and J usage is TRBJ1-2; D call uncertain. The CDR3 contains 13 residues. The V end lost 6 bases, the J end lost 4 bases, and 12 bases lay between the germline ends. Germline CDR1 and CDR2: MNHEY and SVGAGI. This CDR3 is CASRLGPIYGYTF. The CDR3, as DNA: TGTGCCAGCAGATTAGGTCCAATCTATGGCTACACCTTC.

This rearrangement joins TRBV30 to TRBJ1-2; D gene uncertain. The germline gives CDR1 GTSNPN, CDR2 SVGIG (reference sequence). V was clipped by 1 base and J by 6 bases, with 15 bases between them. This CDR3 region has 14 residues. The CDR3 DNA sequence: TGTGCCTGGAGTGGGGCAGGCCAACGACATGGCTACACCTTC. Its protein product is CAWSGAGQRHGYTF.

V and J are TRBV7-2 and TRBJ1-5; tentative D call: TRBD1 (6 bases). V was cut by 3 bases and J by 1 base, with 13 bases left in between. The germline V gene has CDR1 SGHTA and CDR2 FQGNSA. CDR3 length: 16 residues. This CDR3 reads CASSLGGTLSNQPQHF. The CDR3 DNA is TGTGCCAGCAGCTTGGGGGGGACACTAAGCAATCAGCCCCAGCATTTT.

The chain is built from TRBV5-1 and TRBJ1-4; D is unclear. Per germline, CDR1 SGHRS and CDR2 YFSETQ. The CDR3 runs to 12 residues. Trimming took 4 bases from V and 8 from J, leaving 9 bases between them. The CDR3 protein is CASSPSGEKLFF. CDR3 sequence (DNA): TGCGCCAGCAGCCCCTCGGGGGAAAAACTGTTTTTT.

The V and J genes are TRBV7-9 and TRBJ1-2; TRBD1 matches at 8 bases. Germline assignment: CDR1 SEHNR and CDR2 FQNEAQ (reference sequence). This CDR3 is built from 15 residues. Trimming took 6 bases from V and 7 from J; bases not matched to a gene: 13. As DNA, the CDR3 is TGTGCCAGCAGTCATAGACAGGGGAGTTTCGGTGGCTACACCTTC. It specifies CASSHRQGSFGGYTF.

This rearrangement joins TRBV29-1 to TRBJ2-1, with TRBD1 identical over 10 bases. The CDR3 runs to 18 residues. J was trimmed by 1 base and V by 7 bases; bases with no gene match: 16. Germline-derived CDR1 and CDR2 are SQVTM and ANQGSEA. This chain's CDR3 is CSAGWRDRGLRSYNEQFF. The CDR3 DNA follows: TGCAGCGCCGGGTGGCGGGACAGGGGCTTGAGGTCCTACAATGAGCAGTTCTTC.

The chain couples TRBV18 to TRBJ1-1; D uncertain. Germline V lookup: CDR1 KGHSH, CDR2 LQKENI. V lost 5 bases and J lost 1, with 14 bases in between. The CDR3 consists of 15 residues. CDR3 in DNA: TGTGCCAGCTCATCTTTTATGGACCGGAACACTGAAGCTTTCTTT. This codes for CASSSFMDRNTEAFF.

This chain links TRBV9 with TRBJ2-3; D unresolved. The germline V and J ends were trimmed by 0 bases and 0 bases, with 8 bases remaining between them. This CDR3 is built from 15 residues. CDR1 SGDLS and CDR2 YYNGEE come from the germline V gene. CDR3 coding DNA: TGTGCCAGCAGCGTAGAAATCGGTAGCACAGATACGCAGTATTTT. Translating gives CASSVEIGSTDTQYF.

The chain links TRBV7-2 to TRBJ1-2; D possibly corresponds to TRBD1 (6 bases). This CDR3 contains 14 residues. Trimming stripped 8 bases from V and 6 bases from J, with 19 bases between. Germline CDR1 SGHTA, CDR2 FQGNSA. CDR3 amino acids: CASALNLGGHGYTF. CDR3 coding DNA: TGTGCCAGCGCTCTCAACCTCGGGGGGCATGGCTACACCTTC.

CDR3 in amino acids: CATQGGLNTGELFF. CDR3 coding DNA: TGTGCCACCCAGGGAGGGCTGAACACCGGGGAGCTGTTTTTT. The chain links TRBV24-1 to TRBJ2-2; TRBD2 matches 7 bases. The length of the CDR3 is 14 residues. Losses at the gene ends were 9 bases for V and 1 base for J; bases not matched to a gene: 4. Germline V gives CDR1 KGHDR, CDR2 SFDVKD.

The CDR3 reads CASRRAGGPGEQFF. Written as DNA, the CDR3 is TGTGCCAGTAGGCGAGCGGGGGGGCCAGGAGAGCAGTTCTTC. The chain employs TRBV19 and TRBJ2-1, with 10 nucleotides matching TRBD2. The germline CDR1 and CDR2 sequences are LNHDA and SQIVND (reference sequence). The CDR3 totals 14 residues. Germline trimming cut 6 bases from V and 10 bases from J; bases unmatched to any gene: 9. Filled out from reference TRBV19 and TRBJ2-1, the complete variable domain reads DGGITQSPKYLFRKEGQNVTLSCEQNLNHDAMYWYRQDPGQGLRLIYYSQIVNDFQKGDIAEGYSVSREKKESFPLTVTSAQKNPTAFYLCASRRAGGPGEQFFGPGTRLTVL.

The genes are TRBV7-9 and TRBJ2-7, with D possibly being TRBD1 (5 bases). The V gene lost 5 bases and the J gene lost 6 bases, with 14 bases spanning the gap. This CDR3 region has 13 residues. In germline, CDR1 is SEHNR, CDR2 FQNEAQ (reference sequence). The CDR3: CASSPQVLGEQYF. The DNA for the CDR3 is TGTGCCAGCAGCCCACAGGTCTTGGGCGAGCAGTACTTC.

The chain recombines TRBV2 with TRBJ1-2; D is ambiguous. This CDR3 has 14 amino acids. Trimming stripped 2 bases from V and 5 bases from J, with 12 bases between. CDR1 and CDR2 from the germline V gene are SNHLY and FYNNEI. CDR3 protein: CASSEYGPAYGYTF. The CDR3 DNA is TGTGCCAGCAGTGAATATGGCCCCGCGTATGGCTACACCTTC.

V usage is TRBV2 and J usage is TRBJ1-5; tentatively, D is TRBD1 (5 bases). This CDR3 region has 13 residues. Germline values: CDR1 SNHLY, CDR2 FYNNEI. Trimming took off 5 bases at V and 7 bases at J, with 12 bases between the two ends. For the CDR3, the DNA is TGTGCCAGCAGTAGGTTGCCAGGGCAGCCCCAGCATTTT. Its protein product is CASSRLPGQPQHF.

The count of this clone is one. V usage is TRBV7-2 and J usage is TRBJ1-2; D not certain. This CDR3 is 13 amino acids long. Germline-derived CDR1 and CDR2 are SGHTA and FQGNSA. V lost 3 bases and J 8 bases, leaving 13 bases between the germline ends. CDR3: CASSFSAREGYTF. The CDR3 DNA is TGTGCCAGCAGCTTTTCGGCGCGGGAAGGCTACACCTTC.

CDR3 coding DNA: TGTGCCAGCAGCTCTAACAGGAATGGCTACACCTTC. Amino acids: CASSSNRNGYTF. The chain employs TRBV7-9 and TRBJ1-2, with D perhaps TRBD1 (5 bases). V was clipped by 4 bases and J by 6 bases, with 9 bases between them. Germline-derived CDR1 and CDR2 are SEHNR and FQNEAQ (reference sequence). CDR3 length: 12 residues.

V and J are TRBV19 and TRBJ1-3, with TRBD1 identical over 8 bases. The CDR3 loop spans 16 amino acids. Germline CDR1 and CDR2: LNHDA and SQIVND (reference sequence). With 8 bases clipped from V and 4 bases from J, the junction kept 13 bases outside the gene matches. The CDR3 DNA reads TGTGCCAGTCACGGCCCCGACAGGGGTTCGGGAAACACCATATATTTT. It specifies CASHGPDRGSGNTIYF.

V usage is TRBV6-6 and J usage is TRBJ2-7, with TRBD1 identical over 10 bases. Germline-derived CDR1 and CDR2 are MNHNY and SVGAGI (reference sequence). This CDR3 has 16 amino acids. V gave up 5 bases and J gave up 4 bases; unmatched junction bases: 11. The CDR3, as DNA: TGTGCCAGCAGTCCCTCAGGACAGGGGGGAATTTACGAGCAGTACTTC. Its protein is CASSPSGQGGIYEQYF.